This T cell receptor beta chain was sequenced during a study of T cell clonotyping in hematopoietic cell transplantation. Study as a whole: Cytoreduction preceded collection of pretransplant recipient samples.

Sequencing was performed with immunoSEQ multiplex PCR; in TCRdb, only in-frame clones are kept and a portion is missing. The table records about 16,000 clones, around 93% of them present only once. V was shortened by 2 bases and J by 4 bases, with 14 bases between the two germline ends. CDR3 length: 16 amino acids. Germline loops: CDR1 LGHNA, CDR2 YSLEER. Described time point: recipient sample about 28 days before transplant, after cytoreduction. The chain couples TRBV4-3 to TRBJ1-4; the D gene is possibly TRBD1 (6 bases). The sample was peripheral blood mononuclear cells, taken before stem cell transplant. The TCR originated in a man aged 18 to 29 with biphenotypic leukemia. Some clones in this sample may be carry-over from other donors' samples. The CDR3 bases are TGCGCCAGCAGCCAACAACAGGGAGGGGGTAATGAAAAACTGTTTTTT. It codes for CASSQQQGGGNEKLFF.